These T cell receptor beta chains were read from a single sample in a study of control samples from healthy donors and cancer patients. The table came from immunoSEQ multiplex PCR; TCRdb's copy has only in-frame clones and leaves some out. This sample has approximately 170,000 clones, with over 85% found just once. The sample taken for sequencing was blood. The source is an older woman in good health. Each CDR3 is given with its conserved first and last residue. A D gene is named only where the DNA matches it firmly. Clone size, where shown, is once, few, many, or a class for clones that have expanded.

TRBJ1-3	-	TRBV7-9	-	CASSLALSGNTIYF	TGTGCCAGCAGCTTAGCGCTTTCCGGAAACACCATATATTTT
TRBJ2-1	-	TRBV14	-	CASSQVGPRINEQFF	TGTGCCAGCAGCCAAGTGGGCCCGCGTATCAATGAGCAGTTCTTC
TRBJ2-1	TRBD2	TRBV10-2	-	CASSSGTRGYNEQFF	TGCGCCAGCAGTTCCGGGACTAGGGGATACAATGAGCAGTTCTTC
TRBJ1-2	TRBD1	TRBV6-5	-	CASRDWGQGNYGYTF	TGTGCCAGCAGAGACTGGGGACAGGGAAACTATGGCTACACCTTC
TRBJ1-1	TRBD1	TRBV6-2/TRBV6-3	-	CASSDSDRGLGTEAFF	TGTGCCAGCAGTGATTCGGACAGGGGGCTGGGAACTGAAGCTTTCTTT
TRBJ1-6	-	TRBV2	-	CASRTGNSPLHF	TGTGCCAGCAGAACAGGGAATTCACCCCTCCACTTT
TRBJ2-7	-	TRBV6-2/TRBV6-3	few	CASSWGPIYEQYF	TGTGCCAGCAGTTGGGGACCGATATACGAGCAGTACTTC
TRBJ2-3	-	TRBV10-3	-	CAIPDPKNTDTQYF	TGTGCCATCCCAGACCCAAAAAACACAGATACGCAGTATTTT
TRBJ2-3	-	TRBV11-2	-	CASSLGSDTQYF	TGTGCCAGCAGCTTAGGTTCAGATACGCAGTATTTT
TRBJ2-5	-	TRBV12-5	-	CASALGNIQETQYF	TGTGCTAGTGCCCTAGGCAACATCCAAGAGACCCAGTACTTC
TRBJ2-7	TRBD1	TRBV7-3	-	CASSSQGQGEQYF	TGTGCCAGCAGCTCGCAGGGACAGGGAGAGCAGTACTTC
TRBJ2-1	TRBD1	TRBV13	-	CASSPGQGRDEQFF	TGTGCCAGCAGCCCGGGACAGGGGCGGGATGAGCAGTTCTTC
TRBJ1-1	-	TRBV3-1/TRBV3-2	-	CASSQDLGGTEAFF	TGTGCCAGCAGCCAAGATTTGGGGGGCACTGAAGCTTTCTTT
TRBJ1-3	-	TRBV6-6	-	CASSELSGNTIYF	TGTGCCAGCTCGGAACTCTCTGGAAACACCATATATTTT
TRBJ2-1	-	TRBV19	-	CASSIERVDEQFF	TGTGCCAGTAGTATAGAGAGAGTCGATGAGCAGTTCTTC
TRBJ1-3	-	TRBV6-2/TRBV6-3	-	CASSLLSGNTIYF	TGTGCCAGCAGTTTGCTCTCTGGAAACACCATATATTTT
TRBJ1-1	-	TRBV6-2/TRBV6-3	-	CASSPSGRGKYTEAFF	TGTGCCAGCAGCCCCTCCGGGAGGGGCAAGTACACTGAAGCTTTCTTT
TRBJ1-2	-	TRBV7-2	-	CASSLNRDYGYTF	TGTGCCAGCAGCTTAAACAGGGACTATGGCTACACCTTC
TRBJ2-5	-	TRBV6-2/TRBV6-3	-	CASSYRLKETQYF	TGTGCCAGCAGTTACCGACTAAAAGAGACCCAGTACTTC
TRBJ2-7	-	TRBV5-4	once	CASSIYYEQYF	TGTGCCAGCAGCATATACTACGAGCAGTACTTC
TRBJ1-2	TRBD1	TRBV9	-	CASSVKVGTGSHYGYTF	TGTGCCAGCAGCGTAAAGGTCGGGACAGGGAGTCACTATGGCTACACCTTC
TRBJ1-1	TRBD1	TRBV5-1	-	CASSLVTGAVTFF	TGCGCCAGCAGCTTGGTGACAGGGGCGGTAACTTTCTTT
TRBJ1-2	-	TRBV10-3	once	CAITVRTTGGYTF	TGTGCCATCACCGTCAGAACGACGGGTGGCTACACCTTC
TRBJ1-3	-	TRBV12-3/TRBV12-4	-	CASSFRRGNTIYF	TGTGCCAGCAGTTTCCGCCGGGGAAACACCATATATTTT
TRBJ2-5	-	TRBV24-1	-	CATSAGKGGRQETQYF	TGTGCCACCAGTGCGGGAAAGGGGGGGAGGCAAGAGACCCAGTACTTC
TRBJ2-3	TRBD2	TRBV6-5	-	CASSYSASGGPDTQYF	TGTGCCAGCAGTTACTCTGCTAGCGGGGGGCCAGATACGCAGTATTTT
TRBJ2-1	TRBD2	TRBV29-1	-	CSVVGASGGSSYNEQFF	TGCAGCGTTGTGGGGGCTAGCGGGGGCAGCTCCTACAATGAGCAGTTCTTC
TRBJ1-5	-	TRBV7-2	-	CASSPRTGDNQPQHF	TGTGCCAGCAGCCCTAGGACGGGGGACAATCAGCCCCAGCATTTT
TRBJ2-5	-	TRBV11-2	-	CASSLAFGHQETQYF	TGTGCCAGCAGCTTAGCTTTTGGACATCAAGAGACCCAGTACTTC
TRBJ1-2	TRBD1	TRBV7-9	-	CASSLATGVGYTF	TGTGCCAGCAGCTTAGCTACAGGGGTCGGCTACACCTTC
TRBJ1-4	TRBD1	TRBV6-6	-	CASSYLQGPKLFF	TGTGCCAGCAGTTACTTACAGGGGCCAAAACTGTTTTTT
TRBJ1-1	-	TRBV25-1	-	CASSERGGAAEAFF	TGTGCCAGCAGTGAAAGGGGGGGTGCGGCAGAAGCTTTCTTT
TRBJ2-3	-	TRBV7-2	-	CASSLLLHRDTQYF	TGTGCCAGCAGCTTACTACTGCACAGAGATACGCAGTATTTT
TRBJ2-5	-	TRBV5-6	-	CASSPLTGREETQYF	TGTGCCAGCAGCCCCCTTACCGGCAGGGAAGAGACCCAGTACTTC
TRBJ1-1	-	TRBV19	-	CASSPKSAGSTEAFF	TGTGCCAGTAGTCCCAAGTCTGCCGGTTCCACTGAAGCTTTCTTT
TRBJ1-5	-	TRBV6-2/TRBV6-3	-	CASSYSTSNQPQHF	TGTGCCAGCAGTTACAGTACCAGCAATCAGCCCCAGCATTTT
TRBJ1-1	-	TRBV6-5	once	CASIVFSGTEAFF	TGTGCCAGCATAGTGTTTTCAGGCACTGAAGCTTTCTTT
TRBJ2-1	TRBD1	TRBV19	-	CASSTGQGSFEQFF	TGTGCCAGTAGTACGGGACAGGGGAGCTTTGAGCAGTTCTTC
TRBJ1-1	-	TRBV5-1	-	CATGTSQGEAFF	TGCGCCACCGGGACTTCCCAGGGTGAAGCTTTCTTT
TRBJ2-2	-	TRBV7-2	-	CASSIVVISNTGELFF	TGTGCCAGCAGCATAGTGGTTATTTCGAACACCGGGGAGCTGTTTTTT
TRBJ1-3	-	TRBV6-1	few	CASSEAISSGNTIYF	TGTGCCAGCAGTGAAGCGATTAGTTCCGGAAACACCATATATTTT
TRBJ2-1	-	TRBV5-4	-	CASSLIGVAYNEQFF	TGTGCCAGCAGCTTGATAGGGGTCGCCTACAATGAGCAGTTCTTC
TRBJ2-2	-	TRBV20-1	-	CSASLTGELFF	TGCAGTGCTAGCTTGACCGGGGAGCTGTTTTTT
TRBJ2-7	-	TRBV6-5	-	CASSSVWGKRDYEQYF	TGTGCCAGCAGTTCGGTTTGGGGGAAGCGCGACTACGAGCAGTACTTC
TRBJ1-4	TRBD1	TRBV5-1	-	CASSFATGQSNEKLFF	TGCGCCAGCAGCTTTGCGACGGGACAGAGTAATGAAAAACTGTTTTTT
TRBJ1-6	-	TRBV7-9	-	CASTNQAWNSPLHF	TGTGCCAGCACCAATCAGGCATGGAATTCACCCCTCCACTTT
TRBJ1-2	TRBD1	TRBV30	-	CAWSGGQGPFGYTF	TGTGCCTGGAGTGGGGGACAGGGTCCCTTTGGCTACACCTTC
TRBJ2-1	-	TRBV11-2	-	CASSPLWASSYNEQFF	TGTGCCAGCAGCCCCCTGTGGGCCAGCTCCTACAATGAGCAGTTCTTC
TRBJ1-4	TRBD1	TRBV2	-	CASSGTGYNEKLFF	TGTGCCAGCAGTGGGACAGGCTATAATGAAAAACTGTTTTTT
TRBJ2-7	-	TRBV4-1	-	CASSQAGIYEQYF	TGCGCCAGCAGCCAAGCAGGTATCTACGAGCAGTACTTC
TRBJ1-2	-	TRBV10-3	-	CAISIPGQILYGYTF	TGTGCCATCAGTATACCGGGACAAATTCTCTATGGCTACACCTTC
TRBJ1-2	-	TRBV19	-	CASRENYGYTF	TGTGCCAGCAGGGAGAACTATGGCTACACCTTC
TRBJ1-5	TRBD1	TRBV10-3	once	CAISDYRGGIGPQHF	TGTGCCATCAGTGATTACAGGGGGGGGATCGGGCCCCAGCATTTT
TRBJ1-1	-	TRBV12-3/TRBV12-4	-	CASKWGVGTEAFF	TGTGCCAGCAAATGGGGGGTAGGCACTGAAGCTTTCTTT
TRBJ2-7	-	TRBV12-3/TRBV12-4	-	CASSSGGGEQYF	TGTGCCAGCAGTTCGGGTGGGGGAGAGCAGTACTTC
TRBJ2-1	-	TRBV5-6	-	CASSPAWMGSGEQFF	TGTGCCAGCAGCCCGGCCTGGATGGGTTCGGGTGAGCAGTTCTTC
TRBJ2-2	-	TRBV3-1/TRBV3-2	-	CASSPTGREELFF	TGTGCCAGCAGCCCGACAGGGAGGGAGGAGCTGTTTTTT
TRBJ1-4	-	TRBV7-3	-	CASSFAEKLFF	TGTGCCAGCAGCTTTGCTGAAAAACTGTTTTTT
TRBJ2-1	-	TRBV10-3	-	CAISVSTAYNEQFF	TGTGCCATCAGTGTCAGCACAGCCTACAATGAGCAGTTCTTC
TRBJ2-1	TRBD2	TRBV7-3	-	CASSPGTSGVNNEQFF	TGTGCCAGCAGCCCTGGGACTAGCGGGGTTAACAATGAGCAGTTCTTC